This T cell receptor (beta chain) was identified in a study of cytomegalovirus exposure and HLA in healthy donors. Findings and caveats of the study: Versus the approximately 700-donor mean, an Asian-associated ancestry cluster reportedly showed fewer N-insertions in a later analysis.

In regard to this clone: Its target is not known.

The PCR ran on 60 Vbeta and 13 Jbeta primers. The method was immunoSEQ multiplex PCR; TCRdb's version includes in-frame clones alone and lacks a portion of them. The sample records 70,000 to 95,000 clones, less than 85% being singletons. The sequence was obtained from a human donor in good health. Sequencing was done on a sample of PBMCs.

The CDR3 reads CASSFLGNYEQYF. CDR3 sequence (DNA): TGTGCCAGCAGCTTCCTAGGTAACTACGAGCAGTACTTC. The chain combines TRBV7-9 with TRBJ2-5; D is undetermined. The DNA end lines up better with TRBJ2-7; the J call may be wrong. CDR1 SEHNR and CDR2 FQNEAQ come from the germline V gene (reference sequence). The CDR3 is made up of 13 amino acids.